This T cell receptor beta chain was profiled in a study of blood T cells in healthy people across ages. Findings and caveats of the study: Because sorting was not performed, PBMCs prevented conclusive naive versus antigen-experienced comparison. Diversity estimated from one million T cells was considered an underestimate. The recorded TCR beta diversity per million T cells decreased in a roughly linear manner with age. More naive CD4+ cells and higher diversity were found in long-lived than in aged donors.

It was with a sample-barcoded 5' primer and a J-beta primer mix that a second PCR of about 6 to 11 cycles was run. TCRdb itself ran the 5' RACE reads through MiXCR, one entry per CDR3 protein. Here the sample spans roughly 800,000 distinct CDR3 sequences, roughly 64% being singletons. The CDR3 has 15 residues. Germline-derived CDR1 and CDR2 are LGHNA and YNFKEQ. This clonotype was detected a few times. Its target is not known. The sample comprised blood. The clonotype comes from a man aged 30 to 45 in good health. The rearrangement uses TRBV4-2 and TRBJ2-5; 9 bases line up with TRBD1. The J call may be mistaken, given a closer DNA end match to TRBJ2-7. For the CDR3, the DNA is TGTGCCAGCAGCCGTGCCGGGACAGGGTTTTACGAGCAGTACTTC. Protein: CASSRAGTGFYEQYF.